These 7 T cell receptor beta chains share one sample of origin, sequenced in a study of control samples from healthy donors and cancer patients. Profiling relied on immunoSEQ multiplex PCR, and the TCRdb table lists in-frame clones only, not all of them. The repertoire has 130,000 or so clones, more than 70% of them found once; the top ten carry roughly 3.2%. The sequenced material came from blood. These receptors were taken from a man aged 45-65 years in good health.

The chain recombines TRBV7-9 with TRBJ1-4; a possible D gene is TRBD1 (6 bases). V was pared by 2 bases and J by 7 bases, with 17 bases between. Germline V gives CDR1 SEHNR, CDR2 FQNEAQ (reference sequence). The CDR3 runs to 16 residues. Here the CDR3 DNA reads TGTGCCAGCAGCTTATCTAGCGGACAGAGGTCTGAAAAACTGTTTTTT. It encodes CASSLSSGQRSEKLFF.

This clone has only a few counts. The V gene is TRBV19, the J gene TRBJ1-5; D remains ambiguous. Germline CDR1 and CDR2: LNHDA and SQIVND (reference sequence). The V and J ends lost 6 bases and 7 bases respectively, with 19 bases between them. This CDR3 spans 15 amino acids. The CDR3 nucleotides are TGTGCCAGTAGCGGACGAGTCATGCCTGACCAGCCCCAGCATTTT. Its protein product is CASSGRVMPDQPQHF. The variable domain in full, with the rest retrieved from reference TRBV19 and TRBJ1-5, is DGGITQSPKYLFRKEGQNVTLSCEQNLNHDAMYWYRQDPGQGLRLIYYSQIVNDFQKGDIAEGYSVSREKKESFPLTVTSAQKNPTAFYLCASSGRVMPDQPQHFGDGTRLSIL.

The J gene is TRBJ1-2, the V gene TRBV4-2; tentatively, D is TRBD1 (5 bases). This CDR3 region has 16 residues. Trimming took off 4 bases at V and 5 bases at J, with 20 bases between the two ends. Per the germline V gene, CDR1 is LGHNA and CDR2 is YNFKEQ. The CDR3 DNA is TGTGCCAGCAGCCCCTCCGACAGCGAGTATAAGTATGGCTACACCTTC. It is translated as CASSPSDSEYKYGYTF.

The table lists this clone with a few counts. V usage is TRBV19 and J usage is TRBJ1-2; TRBD1 agrees at 8 bases. The trim removed 7 bases at V and 2 bases at J, leaving 3 bases unmatched. The CDR3 has 13 amino acids. The V gene's germline CDR1 is LNHDA and CDR2 SQIVND (reference sequence). The CDR3 DNA reads TGTGCCAGTATGAGGACAGGGAACTATGGCTACACCTTC. Translation gives CASMRTGNYGYTF.

The chain employs TRBV30 and TRBJ1-5, with a tentative D call TRBD1 (5 bases). This CDR3 is built from 12 residues. The V end lost 2 bases, the J end lost 7 bases, and 9 bases lay between the germline ends. CDR1 is GTSNPN and CDR2 is SVGIG in the germline V gene (reference sequence). CDR3 in amino acids: CAWSIREQPQHF. For the CDR3, the DNA is TGTGCCTGGAGTATCAGGGAGCAGCCCCAGCATTTT.

The chain recombines TRBV5-1 with TRBJ2-2; TRBD1 is a possible D gene (6 bases). Trimming removed 6 bases from V and 5 bases from J, with 14 bases in between. The CDR3 covers 14 residues. Germline V CDR1 and CDR2: SGHRS, YFSETQ. CDR3 bases: TGCGCCAGCAACTCAGGACAGAAAACCGGGGAGCTGTTTTTT. Translating gives CASNSGQKTGELFF.

Written as DNA, the CDR3 is TGTGCCAGCAGTCCCGGGACAGGGGCATTCTACGAGCAGTACTTC. This encodes CASSPGTGAFYEQYF. This chain joins TRBV28 and TRBJ2-7; 10 nucleotides align to TRBD1. The CDR3 contains 15 residues. CDR1 MDHEN and CDR2 SYDVKM come from the germline V gene. Trimming took 5 bases from V and 3 from J; bases not matched to a gene: 7.